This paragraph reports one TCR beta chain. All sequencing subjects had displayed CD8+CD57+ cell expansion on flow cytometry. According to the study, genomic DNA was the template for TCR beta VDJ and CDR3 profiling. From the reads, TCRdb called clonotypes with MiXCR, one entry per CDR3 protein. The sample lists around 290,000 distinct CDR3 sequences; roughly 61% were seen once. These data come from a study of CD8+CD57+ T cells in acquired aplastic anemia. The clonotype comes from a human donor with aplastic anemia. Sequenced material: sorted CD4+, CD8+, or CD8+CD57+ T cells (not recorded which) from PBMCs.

CDR3 bases: TGTGCCAGCAGGTCCGGACCCGACACAGATACGCAGTATTTT. Translation gives CASRSGPDTDTQYF. The V call is TRBV2, the J call TRBJ2-3; D remains ambiguous. V lost 6 bases, J lost 2 bases, and 12 bases lay in between. The CDR3 sequence is 14 residues long. Germline-derived CDR1 and CDR2 are SNHLY and FYNNEI.